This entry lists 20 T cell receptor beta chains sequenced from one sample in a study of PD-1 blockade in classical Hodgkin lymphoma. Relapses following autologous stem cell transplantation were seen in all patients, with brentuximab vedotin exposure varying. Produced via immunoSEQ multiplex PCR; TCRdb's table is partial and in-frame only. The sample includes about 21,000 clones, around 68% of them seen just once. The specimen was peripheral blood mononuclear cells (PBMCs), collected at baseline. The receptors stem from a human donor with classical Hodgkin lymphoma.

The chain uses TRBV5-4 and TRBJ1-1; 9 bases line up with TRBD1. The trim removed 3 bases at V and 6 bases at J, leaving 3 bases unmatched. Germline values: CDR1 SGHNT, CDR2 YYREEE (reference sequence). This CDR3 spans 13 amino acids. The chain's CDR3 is CASSSTGGAEAFF. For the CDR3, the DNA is TGTGCCAGCAGCTCGACAGGGGGGGCTGAAGCTTTCTTT.

The CDR3 loop reads CASSLPGTASSTF. CDR3 coding DNA: TGTGCCAGCAGCCTCCCGGGGACGGCCTCCTCCACCTTC. The chain recombines TRBV7-2 with TRBJ1-2, with TRBD1 as a possible D gene (5 bases). The CDR3 is made up of 13 amino acids. The germline gives CDR1 SGHTA, CDR2 FQGNSA. Trimming left V 5 bases short and J 13 bases short, with 20 bases between. Supplemented by reference TRBV7-2 and TRBJ1-2, the full variable domain reads GAGVSQSPSNKVTEKGKDVELRCDPISGHTALYWYRQSLGQGLEFLIYFQGNSAPDKSGLPSDRFSAERTGGSVSTLTIQRTQQEDSAVYLCASSLPGTASSTFGSGTRLTVV.

The CDR3 protein is CASSFGTSSETQYF. The CDR3 DNA follows: TGTGCCAGTAGTTTCGGGACTAGCTCTGAGACCCAGTACTTC. The chain links TRBV19 to TRBJ2-5, with TRBD2 matching over 9 bases. The ends lost 5 bases at V and 5 bases at J; junction bases unmatched: 6. The length of the CDR3 is 14 residues. The germline CDR1 and CDR2 sequences are LNHDA and SQIVND (reference sequence).

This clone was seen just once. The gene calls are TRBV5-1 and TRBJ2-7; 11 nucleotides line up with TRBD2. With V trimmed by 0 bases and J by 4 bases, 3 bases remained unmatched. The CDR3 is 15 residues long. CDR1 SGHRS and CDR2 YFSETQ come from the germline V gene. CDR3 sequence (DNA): TGCGCCAGCAGCTTGGCCGGACTAGCGGGTTACGAGCAGTACTTC. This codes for CASSLAGLAGYEQYF.

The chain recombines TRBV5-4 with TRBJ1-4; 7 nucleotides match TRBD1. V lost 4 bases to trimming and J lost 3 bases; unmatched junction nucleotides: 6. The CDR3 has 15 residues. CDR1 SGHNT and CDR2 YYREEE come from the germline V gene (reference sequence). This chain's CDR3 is CASSPQTGSNEKLFF. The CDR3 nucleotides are TGTGCCAGCAGCCCACAGACAGGGTCTAATGAAAAACTGTTTTTT. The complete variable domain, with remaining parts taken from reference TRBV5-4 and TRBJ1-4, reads ETGVTQSPTHLIKTRGQQVTLRCSSQSGHNTVSWYQQALGQGPQFIFQYYREEENGRGNFPPRFSGLQFPNYSSELNVNALELDDSALYLCASSPQTGSNEKLFFGSGTQLSVL.

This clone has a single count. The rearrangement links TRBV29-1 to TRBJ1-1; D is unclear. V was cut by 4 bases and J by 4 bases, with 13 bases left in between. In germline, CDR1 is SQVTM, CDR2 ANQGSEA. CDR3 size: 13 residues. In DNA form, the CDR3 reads TGCAGCGTTGTACTATCGAAGGGCACTGAAGCTTTCTTT. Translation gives CSVVLSKGTEAFF.

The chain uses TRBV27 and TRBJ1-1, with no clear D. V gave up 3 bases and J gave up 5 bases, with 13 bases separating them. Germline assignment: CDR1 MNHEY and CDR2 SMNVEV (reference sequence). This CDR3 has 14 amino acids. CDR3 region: CASSLGGPRTEAFF. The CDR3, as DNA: TGTGCCAGCAGTTTGGGAGGGCCGAGGACTGAAGCTTTCTTT.

The CDR3 sequence is CASSPLTGSDGYTF. CDR3 bases: TGTGCCAGCAGCCCATTGACAGGTTCGGATGGCTACACCTTC. The J gene is TRBJ1-2, the V gene TRBV7-9; maybe TRBD1 (6 bases). This CDR3 is 14 amino acids long. Trimming removed 5 bases from V and 6 bases from J, with 16 bases in between. Germline V gene sequence: CDR1 SEHNR, CDR2 FQNEAQ (reference sequence).

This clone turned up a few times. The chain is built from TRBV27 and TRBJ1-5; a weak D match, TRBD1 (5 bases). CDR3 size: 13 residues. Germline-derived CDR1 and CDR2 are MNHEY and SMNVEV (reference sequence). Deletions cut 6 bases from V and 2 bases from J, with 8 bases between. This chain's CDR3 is CASSKGGNQPQHF. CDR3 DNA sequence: TGTGCCAGCAGCAAAGGGGGCAATCAGCCCCAGCATTTT.

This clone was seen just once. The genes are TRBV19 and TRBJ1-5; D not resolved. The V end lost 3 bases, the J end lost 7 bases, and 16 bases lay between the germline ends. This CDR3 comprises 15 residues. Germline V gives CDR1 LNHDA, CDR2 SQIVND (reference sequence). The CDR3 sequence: CASSMGLDSGQPQHF. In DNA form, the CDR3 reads TGTGCCAGTAGTATGGGGTTGGACTCGGGACAGCCCCAGCATTTT.

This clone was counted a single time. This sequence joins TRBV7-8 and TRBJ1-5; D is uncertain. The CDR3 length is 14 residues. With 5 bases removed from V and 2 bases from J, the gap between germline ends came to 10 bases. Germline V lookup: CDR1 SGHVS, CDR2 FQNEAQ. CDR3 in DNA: TGTGCCAGCAGCCCCGGTTTGGGCAATCAGCCCCAGCATTTT. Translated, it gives CASSPGLGNQPQHF.

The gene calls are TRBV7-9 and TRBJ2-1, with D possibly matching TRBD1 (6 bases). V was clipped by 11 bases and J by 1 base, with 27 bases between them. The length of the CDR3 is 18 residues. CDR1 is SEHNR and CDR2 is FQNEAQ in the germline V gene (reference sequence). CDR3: CAVKGVRDTVASYNEQFF. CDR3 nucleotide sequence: TGTGCCGTCAAGGGGGTGCGAGATACGGTTGCATCCTACAATGAGCAGTTCTTC.

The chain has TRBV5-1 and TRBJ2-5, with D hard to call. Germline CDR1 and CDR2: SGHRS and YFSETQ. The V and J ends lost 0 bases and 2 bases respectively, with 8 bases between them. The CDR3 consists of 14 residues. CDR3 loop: CASSLEGQQETQYF. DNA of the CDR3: TGCGCCAGCAGCTTGGAGGGTCAACAAGAGACCCAGTACTTC.

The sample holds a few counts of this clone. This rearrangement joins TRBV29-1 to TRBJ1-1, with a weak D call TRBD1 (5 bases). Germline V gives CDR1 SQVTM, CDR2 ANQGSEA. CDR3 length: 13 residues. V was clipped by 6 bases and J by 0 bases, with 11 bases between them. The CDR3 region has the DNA TGCAGCGTAACTGGGGGTATGAACACTGAAGCTTTCTTT. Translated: CSVTGGMNTEAFF. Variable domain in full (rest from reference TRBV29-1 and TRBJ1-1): SAVISQKPSRDICQRGTSLTIQCQVDSQVTMMFWYRQQPGQSLTLIATANQGSEATYESGFVIDKFPISRPNLTFSTLTVSNMSPEDSSIYLCSVTGGMNTEAFFGQGTRLTVV.

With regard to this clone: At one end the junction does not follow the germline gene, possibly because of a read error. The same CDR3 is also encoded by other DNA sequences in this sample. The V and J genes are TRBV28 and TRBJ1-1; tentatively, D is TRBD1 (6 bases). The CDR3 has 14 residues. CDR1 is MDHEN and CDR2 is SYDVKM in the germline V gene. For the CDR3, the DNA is TGTGCCAGCAGATACCCGGGGGCGAACACTGAAGCTTTCTTC. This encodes CASRYPGANTEAFF.

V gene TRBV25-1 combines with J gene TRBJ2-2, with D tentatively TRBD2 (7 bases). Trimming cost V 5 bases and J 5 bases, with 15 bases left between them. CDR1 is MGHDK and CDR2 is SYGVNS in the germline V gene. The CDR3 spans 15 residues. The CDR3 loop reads CASSPPRGGTGELFF. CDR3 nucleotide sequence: TGTGCCAGCAGTCCCCCAAGGGGGGGTACCGGGGAGCTGTTTTTT.

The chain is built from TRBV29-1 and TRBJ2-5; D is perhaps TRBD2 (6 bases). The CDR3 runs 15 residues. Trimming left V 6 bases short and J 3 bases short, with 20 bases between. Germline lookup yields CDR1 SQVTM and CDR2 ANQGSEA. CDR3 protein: CSVPEGQGEEETQYF. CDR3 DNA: TGCAGCGTCCCGGAGGGGCAGGGTGAGGAAGAGACCCAGTACTTC.

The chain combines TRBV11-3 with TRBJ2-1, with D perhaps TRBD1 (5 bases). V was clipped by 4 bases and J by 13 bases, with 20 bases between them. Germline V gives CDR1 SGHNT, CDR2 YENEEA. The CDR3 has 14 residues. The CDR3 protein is CASSSGRQGYVQFF. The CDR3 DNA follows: TGTGCCAGCAGCTCGGGTCGCCAGGGCTACGTCCAGTTCTTC.

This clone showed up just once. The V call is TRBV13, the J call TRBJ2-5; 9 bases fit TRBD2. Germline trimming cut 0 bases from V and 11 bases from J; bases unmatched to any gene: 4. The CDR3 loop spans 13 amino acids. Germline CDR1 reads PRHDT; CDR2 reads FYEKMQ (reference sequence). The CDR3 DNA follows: TGTGCCAGCAGCTTAGGGACTAGCGGATTGCAGTACTTC. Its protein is CASSLGTSGLQYF.

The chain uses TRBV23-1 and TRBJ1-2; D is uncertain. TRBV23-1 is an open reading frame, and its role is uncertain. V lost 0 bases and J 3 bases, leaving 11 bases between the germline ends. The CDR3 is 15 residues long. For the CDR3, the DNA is TGCGCCAGCAGTCAATCAAGGGAAAGACACTATGGCTACACCTTC. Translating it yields CASSQSRERHYGYTF.